This T cell receptor beta chain emerged from a study of T cell repertoires in cytomegalovirus infection. With respect to this clonotype: Antigen: not known.

One entry per CDR3 protein, called by TCRdb with MiXCR from the reads. Among around 69,000 distinct CDR3 sequences listed, about 29% were seen once. The CDR3 has 16 residues. V lost 5 bases and J 6 bases, leaving 20 bases between the germline ends. The TCR sequence derives from a human donor in good health (CMV status not recorded). Some clones in this sample may be carry-over from other donors' samples. This specimen was CD8+ T cells from cultured PBMCs, taken from culture after CMV antigen stimulation. The chain carries TRBV12-3 or TRBV12-4 and TRBJ1-5; tentative D call: TRBD1 (5 bases). CDR3 nucleotides: TGTGCCAGCAGTCCTACGAGCGGGGCCGCGGGTCAGCCCCAGCATTTT. Translating it yields CASSPTSGAAGQPQHF.